These T cell receptor beta chains were read from a single sample in a study of T-cell memory formation after mild COVID-19. MiXCR was run by TCRdb on the 5' RACE reads, yielding one entry per CDR3 protein. The sample has about 200,000 distinct CDR3 sequences; 9% to 10% are singletons. Sequencing used PBMCs or a T cell subset sorted from them (not recorded which). These receptors came from a man younger than 35 who had mild COVID-19 (a few samples of this study predate the infection). Cell type and time point are not known. Each CDR3 is given with its conserved first and last residue. The D gene is left open where the match is weak. Rows give clone size only sometimes, using once, few, many, or a class for an expanded clone.

clone_size j_call d_call v_call cdr3_length cdr3_aa cdr3_nt
- TRBJ1-2 TRBD1 TRBV7-9 13 CASSFGQENGYTF TGTGCCAGCAGCTTTGGACAGGAGAATGGCTACACCTTC
few TRBJ1-2 TRBD1 TRBV7-9 17 CASSGSGTGVSRGGYTF TGTGCCAGCAGCGGGTCCGGGACAGGGGTCTCCAGAGGGGGCTACACCTTC
- TRBJ2-3 TRBD1 TRBV5-1 15 CASRLQTGGTDTQYF TGCGCCAGCAGGCTTCAAACAGGGGGGACAGATACGCAGTATTTT
- TRBJ2-7 TRBD1 TRBV5-1 15 CASSEAGTGTYEQYF TGCGCCAGCAGCGAAGCCGGGACAGGGACCTACGAGCAGTACTTC
many TRBJ2-5 - TRBV4-1 15 CASSQDLKGWETQYF TGCGCCAGCAGCCAAGATCTTAAAGGGTGGGAGACCCAGTACTTC
- TRBJ2-7 TRBD2 TRBV11-2 15 CASSLWTSGPGEQYF TGTGCCAGCAGCTTGTGGACTAGCGGCCCCGGGGAGCAGTACTTC
- TRBJ2-7 TRBD1 TRBV10-3 16 CAISVPGQGVSYEQYF TGTGCCATCAGCGTTCCGGGACAGGGTGTTTCCTACGAGCAGTACTTC
many TRBJ1-4 TRBD1 TRBV4-3 16 CASSHLSGTGDEKLFF TGCGCCAGCAGCCATCTATCCGGGACAGGGGACGAAAAACTGTTTTTT
few TRBJ2-2 TRBD2 TRBV4-2 19 CASSQGALAGGKGTGELFF TGTGCCAGCAGCCAAGGAGCTCTAGCGGGGGGCAAGGGCACCGGGGAGCTGTTTTTT
few TRBJ1-2 TRBD1 TRBV7-3 15 CASSPGQGAQNGYTF TGTGCCAGCAGCCCCGGACAGGGGGCGCAGAATGGCTACACCTTC
once TRBJ1-6 - TRBV20-1 12 CSAKGGTSPLHF TGCAGTGCTAAGGGAGGGACTTCACCCCTCCACTTT
few TRBJ1-2 TRBD1 TRBV7-2 17 CASSLGGQGLKKHGYTF TGTGCCAGCAGCTTAGGGGGACAGGGGTTAAAGAAGCATGGCTACACCTTC
- TRBJ1-5 TRBD1 TRBV7-2 15 CASSRDRYSNQPQHF TGTGCCAGCAGCCGGGACAGATATAGCAATCAGCCCCAGCATTTT
- TRBJ2-1 - TRBV13 16 CASSLGIGQGKGEQFF TGTGCCAGCAGCTTAGGCATTGGGCAGGGGAAGGGTGAGCAGTTCTTC
few TRBJ1-5 TRBD1 TRBV5-6 13 CASSFQGDQPQHF TGTGCCAGCAGCTTTCAGGGGGATCAGCCCCAGCATTTT
few TRBJ2-3 - TRBV29-1 13 CSVGGLLTDTQYF TGCAGCGTTGGGGGACTTCTCACAGATACGCAGTATTTT
- TRBJ2-7 TRBD1 TRBV20-1 14 CSARWTGKGIEQYF TGCAGTGCTAGGTGGACAGGGAAAGGGATCGAGCAGTACTTC
many TRBJ2-7 TRBD1 TRBV4-2 16 CASSQRTGAVTYEQYF TGTGCCAGCAGCCAAAGGACAGGGGCTGTCACCTACGAGCAGTACTTC
- TRBJ1-2 - TRBV5-4 13 CASSLWVNAGYTF TGTGCCAGCAGCCTATGGGTAAATGCAGGCTACACCTTC
- TRBJ2-1 TRBD1 TRBV19 16 CASTPEGQGSDNEQFF TGTGCCAGTACCCCGGAGGGACAGGGGTCGGACAATGAGCAGTTCTTC
- TRBJ1-1 - TRBV7-3 13 CASSFRPNTEAFF TGTGCCAGCAGCTTCCGACCGAACACTGAAGCTTTCTTT
- TRBJ2-2 - TRBV29-1 13 CSVESPNTGELFF TGCAGCGTTGAATCTCCGAACACCGGGGAGCTGTTTTTT
few TRBJ2-7 - TRBV5-4 13 CASSYPRNGEQYF TGTGCCAGCAGCTACCCTCGGAATGGGGAGCAGTACTTC
few TRBJ2-6 - TRBV7-2 15 CATQRQASGANVLTF TGTGCCACCCAACGACAGGCCTCTGGGGCCAACGTCCTGACTTTC
few TRBJ2-2 TRBD2 TRBV15 17 CATSTGLAGSNTGELFF TGTGCCACCAGCACCGGACTAGCGGGATCGAACACCGGGGAGCTGTTTTTT
many TRBJ1-5 - TRBV9 14 CASSPDRKGQPQHF TGTGCCAGCAGCCCAGACAGGAAGGGTCAGCCCCAGCATTTT
few TRBJ1-5 TRBD1 TRBV19 13 CATKEQGDQPQHF TGTGCGACAAAAGAACAGGGGGATCAGCCCCAGCATTTT